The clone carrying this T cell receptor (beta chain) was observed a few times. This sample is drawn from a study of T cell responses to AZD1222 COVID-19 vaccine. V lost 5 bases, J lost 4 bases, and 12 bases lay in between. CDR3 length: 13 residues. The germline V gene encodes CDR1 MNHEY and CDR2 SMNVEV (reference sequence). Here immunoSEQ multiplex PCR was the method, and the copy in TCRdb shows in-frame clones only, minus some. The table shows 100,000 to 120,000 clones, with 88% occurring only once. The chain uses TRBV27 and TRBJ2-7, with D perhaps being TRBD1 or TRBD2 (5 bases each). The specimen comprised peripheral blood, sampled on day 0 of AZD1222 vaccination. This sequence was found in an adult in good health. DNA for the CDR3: TGTGCCAGCAGTCGGGGATCAGGGTACGAGCAGTACTTC. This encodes CASSRGSGYEQYF.